The TCR beta chain described here comes from a study of T-cell reconstitution after alpha-beta-depleted transplantation in children. CDR3 size: 13 residues. Per the germline V gene, CDR1 is SGHTA and CDR2 is FQGNSA. Trimming took 6 bases from V and 10 from J, leaving 19 bases between them. This clonotype was seen ten or more times. Its antigen remains unknown. Unique molecular identifiers were incorporated during preparation of the TCRbeta library. MiXCR was run by TCRdb on the PCR reads, yielding one entry per CDR3 protein. The sample has 2,500 to 3,500 distinct CDR3 sequences; roughly 10% are singletons. Study-level findings and limits: The origin of high day-60 TCRbeta diversity in some patients lay in surviving recipient T cells and thymic progenitors. Expanded clones from the graft, numbering several hundred, reportedly supplied alpha-beta T cells about two months after transplant. Newly produced T cells mostly provided counts and TCRbeta diversity after one year, as hyperexpanded clones declined.

This specimen was PBMCs, mostly from graft donor cells, taken 360 days after TCRalphabeta/CD19-depleted stem cell transplant. The chain carries TRBV7-2 and TRBJ2-7, with D uncertain. This receptor was obtained from a patient under 10 years old who had a stem cell transplant for inherited bone marrow failure, so the T cells may come from the graft donor. CDR3 sequence reads: CASSSDRSSPQYF. The CDR3 DNA reads as TGTGCCAGCAGTTCCGACCGGTCCAGCCCCCAGTACTTC.